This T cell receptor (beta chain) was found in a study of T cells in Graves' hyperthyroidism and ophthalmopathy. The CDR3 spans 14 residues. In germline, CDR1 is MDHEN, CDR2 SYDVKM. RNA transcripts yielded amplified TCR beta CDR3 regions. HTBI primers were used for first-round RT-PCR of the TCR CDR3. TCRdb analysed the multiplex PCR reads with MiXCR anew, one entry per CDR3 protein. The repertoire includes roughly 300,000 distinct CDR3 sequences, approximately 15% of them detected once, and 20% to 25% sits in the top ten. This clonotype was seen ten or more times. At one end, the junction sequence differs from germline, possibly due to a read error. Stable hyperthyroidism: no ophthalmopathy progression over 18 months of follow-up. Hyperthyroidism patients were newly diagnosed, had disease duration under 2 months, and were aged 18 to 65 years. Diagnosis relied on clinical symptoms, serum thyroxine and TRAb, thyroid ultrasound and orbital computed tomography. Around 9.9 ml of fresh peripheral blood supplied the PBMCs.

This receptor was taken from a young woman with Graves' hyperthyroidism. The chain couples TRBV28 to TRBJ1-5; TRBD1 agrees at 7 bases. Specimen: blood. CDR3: CAGRGGGRGRPQHF. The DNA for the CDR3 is TGTGCCGGCAGGGGGGGAGGTCGAGGTCGGCCCCAGCATTTT.